The rows below give T cell receptor beta chains drawn from one sample of a study of blood T cell repertoires in COVID-19. TCRdb keeps only in-frame clones here, not all; method: immunoSEQ multiplex PCR. The data hold 250,000 to 350,000 clones, with approximately 89% observed a single time. The sequencing sample was made of peripheral blood. These receptors were collected from a woman younger than 45 with COVID-19, enrolled during active disease. The CDR3 runs from the conserved cysteine through the conserved F or W. Each record gives: D gene, J gene, V gene, clone size, CDR3 DNA, CDR3 protein. The D gene is left open where the match is weak. Rows give clone size only sometimes, using once, few, many, or a class for an expanded clone.

- | TRBJ1-6 | TRBV5-6 | - | TGTGCCAGCAGCTTGGGGCAGGGATCGGTGAAAGGTTCACCCCTCCACTTT | CASSLGQGSVKGSPLHF
TRBD1 | TRBJ1-1 | TRBV5-1 | once | TGCGCCAGCAGCTTCGGGACAGGAAACACTGAAGCTTTCTTT | CASSFGTGNTEAFF
TRBD1 | TRBJ2-7 | TRBV19 | - | TGTGCCAGTAGTATCACGACAGGGGCGACCTACGAGCAGTACTTC | CASSITTGATYEQYF
- | TRBJ1-2 | TRBV6-1 | - | TGTGCCAGCAGTGAGATTACAGGAGCTAACTATGGCTACACCTTC | CASSEITGANYGYTF
- | TRBJ1-5 | TRBV29-1 | - | TGCAGCGTTAGTGTAGGGGGGGCCAATCAGCCCCAGCATTTT | CSVSVGGANQPQHF
TRBD2 | TRBJ2-2 | TRBV5-4 | - | TGTGCCAGCAGCCGGAGGACTAGCGGGACCAACACCGGGGAGCTGTTTTTT | CASSRRTSGTNTGELFF
- | TRBJ2-7 | TRBV10-2 | - | TGCGCCAGCAGTGGCCAGGGCGAGCAGTACTTC | CASSGQGEQYF
- | TRBJ2-1 | TRBV27 | - | TGTGCCAGCAGGGTGGGACAAATCTACAATGAGCAGTTCTTC | CASRVGQIYNEQFF
TRBD2 | TRBJ2-1 | TRBV10-2 | - | TGCGCCAGCAGTGGATCTGGAGCGGGAGGTAGGAGTGAGCAGTTCTTC | CASSGSGAGGRSEQFF
- | TRBJ1-6 | TRBV7-5 | once | TGTGTCAGAAGCCTGGACAGGGGGCAATCACCCCTCCACTTT | CVRSLDRGQSPLHF
TRBD2 | TRBJ2-1 | TRBV5-1 | - | TGCGCCAGCAGCTACAAGACTAGCGGGAGTTGGAATGAGCAGTTCTTC | CASSYKTSGSWNEQFF
- | TRBJ1-1 | TRBV6-5 | - | TGTGCCAGCAGTTATTCGGGGGGAAACACTGAAGCTTTCTTT | CASSYSGGNTEAFF
TRBD1 | TRBJ1-2 | TRBV5-4 | - | TGTGCCAGCAGCTTGCAGGGGGCGAACTATGGCTACACCTTC | CASSLQGANYGYTF
- | TRBJ2-7 | TRBV5-6 | - | TGTGCCAGCAGCTTGGATGCAGGAACGGCCGAGCAGTACTTC | CASSLDAGTAEQYF
- | TRBJ2-3 | TRBV29-1 | - | TGCAGCGCAGGGGCGCTTCTCCTACCGGATACGCAGTATTTT | CSAGALLLPDTQYF
TRBD1 | TRBJ2-7 | TRBV5-6 | - | TGTGCCAGCAGCTTGGACAGGGGTGCCTACGAGCAGTACTTC | CASSLDRGAYEQYF
TRBD1 | TRBJ1-1 | TRBV6-6 | - | TGTGCCAGCAGTCGACAGGGGAACACTGAAGCTTTCTTT | CASSRQGNTEAFF
TRBD1 | TRBJ1-4 | TRBV2 | - | TGTGCCAGCACAGACAGGGGTAGTGAAAAACTGTTTTTT | CASTDRGSEKLFF
TRBD1 | TRBJ2-7 | TRBV27 | - | TGTGCCAGCAGTCCCTGGACAGGGGACTACGAGCAGTACTTC | CASSPWTGDYEQYF
- | TRBJ1-3 | TRBV6-1 | - | TGTGCCAGCAGTGAAATAGCAACCTTCTCTGGAAACACCATATATTTT | CASSEIATFSGNTIYF
- | TRBJ1-4 | TRBV18 | few | TGTGCCAGCTCCCTACGTTCGGAGAACATGGCAGCAACTAATGAAAAACTGTTTTTT | CASSLRSENMAATNEKLFF
- | TRBJ2-1 | TRBV5-1 | - | TGCGCCAGCAGCCCCCGTTTAGCCAATGACAATGAGCAGTTCTTC | CASSPRLANDNEQFF
- | TRBJ1-1 | TRBV5-1 | - | TGCGCCAGCAGTTGGTCAGGAACTGAAGCTTTCTTT | CASSWSGTEAFF
- | TRBJ2-7 | TRBV7-9 | - | TGTGCCAGCAGCTCGGGACAAAACTACGAGCAGTACTTC | CASSSGQNYEQYF
- | TRBJ2-7 | TRBV28 | - | TGTGCCAGCAGACTCACGCTGGGGGGGCTGGGGGAGCAGTACTTC | CASRLTLGGLGEQYF
TRBD1 | TRBJ1-4 | TRBV2 | once | TGTGCCAGCCACCCTCGTAGGGTTCCAGGGGGAGGAACTAATGAAAAACTGTTTTTT | CASHPRRVPGGGTNEKLFF
- | TRBJ1-2 | TRBV3-1/TRBV3-2 | - | TGTGCCAGCAGCCTTGAGCGAGGGCCGGGCCATGGCTACACCTTC | CASSLERGPGHGYTF
- | TRBJ1-5 | TRBV28 | - | TGTGCCAGCAGTTTATGGGAAATTCACAGGGGCAATCAGCCCCAGCATTTT | CASSLWEIHRGNQPQHF
- | TRBJ1-5 | TRBV19 | - | TGTGCCAGTAACCTCAGGGGCGATAGCAATCAGCCCCAGCATTTT | CASNLRGDSNQPQHF
- | TRBJ1-1 | TRBV19 | - | TGTGCCAGTAGTGGAACAGGAAGAACAGGTGGAGAAGAAGCTTTCTTT | CASSGTGRTGGEEAFF
- | TRBJ1-6 | TRBV10-3 | - | TGTGCCATCAGTGAGTTACGGACAGTTGGGGTAAATTCACCCCTCCACTTT | CAISELRTVGVNSPLHF
- | TRBJ2-5 | TRBV18 | once | TGTGCCAGCTCATCAGGGGTCGGGGAGACCCAGTACTTC | CASSSGVGETQYF
TRBD1 | TRBJ1-2 | TRBV27 | - | TGTGCCAGCAGTTTGGCACAGGGGTCGGGTGGCTACACCTTC | CASSLAQGSGGYTF
TRBD1 | TRBJ1-2 | TRBV4-2 | - | TGTGCCAGCAGCTTCAGGACAGGGGGCGAGACTAACTATGGCTACACCTTC | CASSFRTGGETNYGYTF
- | TRBJ2-7 | TRBV5-4 | - | TGTGCCAGCAGCTTGGGGCAGGGGCCCTACGAGCAGTACTTC | CASSLGQGPYEQYF
- | TRBJ1-1 | TRBV19 | - | TGTGCCAGTAGTATAGAAGAGGGTTTGGGCACTGAAGCTTTCTTT | CASSIEEGLGTEAFF
- | TRBJ1-2 | TRBV18 | - | TGTGCCAGCTCACCACCGGAGTCAGGCTACACCTTC | CASSPPESGYTF
TRBD1 | TRBJ1-2 | TRBV5-1 | - | TGCGCCAGCAGCCCCTGGACAGGGAACTATGGCTACACCTTC | CASSPWTGNYGYTF
TRBD1 | TRBJ2-1 | TRBV5-4 | - | TGTGCCAGCAGCTTGACACTACAACAGGGGAATGAGCAGTTCTTC | CASSLTLQQGNEQFF
- | TRBJ2-5 | TRBV9 | - | TGTGCCAGCAGCACAACAGGGTTGGGAGAGACCCAGTACTTC | CASSTTGLGETQYF
TRBD1 | TRBJ1-2 | TRBV5-4 | - | TGTGCCAGCCACTCAACCATAGACAGGGTCGGCGGTGGCTACACCTTC | CASHSTIDRVGGGYTF
TRBD2 | TRBJ2-3 | TRBV27 | - | TGTGCCAGCAGTTTAGGTAGCGGGAAGACAGATACGCAGTATTTT | CASSLGSGKTDTQYF
- | TRBJ1-5 | TRBV27 | - | TGTGCCAGCAGTTTATCGGGGCAGGGAAATCAGCCCCAGCATTTT | CASSLSGQGNQPQHF
TRBD1 | TRBJ1-5 | TRBV5-8 | - | TGTGCCAGCAGCTTGGTTCAGGGGGCATATAGCAATCAGCCCCAGCATTTT | CASSLVQGAYSNQPQHF